This T cell receptor (beta chain) was captured by sequencing in a study of shared clonotypes between healthy human individuals. The wider study: Each donor's CD8 memory used one plate, CD8 naive two, each CD4 subset three. Study outcomes and limitations: An effect of sequencing depth on clonotype sharing among donors was expected. Roughly 4.6% of naive CD4 clonotypes were common to four donors. Naive subsets typically showed greater estimated richness than memory subsets.

The repertoire was sequenced with immunoSEQ multiplex PCR; TCRdb's copy has only in-frame clones and lacks some. The repertoire holds around 1,100,000 clones, with around 77% as singletons. Concerning this clone: Its antigen is still unknown.

The CDR3 loop spans 13 amino acids. The ends were cut back, 2 bases at V and 0 bases at J, with 4 bases in the middle. Germline CDR1 is MNHEY and CDR2 is SMNVEV (reference sequence). The origin of this receptor is a man in his late teens or twenties in good health. Some clones in this sample may be carry-over from other donors' samples. The sample consisted of memory CD4+ T cells from PBMCs. As to subset: CD45RA-negative fraction. The chain is built from TRBV27 and TRBJ2-5; D is undetermined. The CDR3 DNA follows: TGTGCCAGCAGTTTACAGTACCAAGAGACCCAGTACTTC. It encodes CASSLQYQETQYF.